This T cell receptor beta chain derives from a study of cytomegalovirus exposure and HLA in healthy donors (dated by TCRdb to about 2017). For context, the study as a whole: An earlier analysis of 587 of the donors reported 276 Gb of sequence data and roughly 120 million unique TCR beta sequences obtained from about 179 million T cells. Roughly 300 gigabases of sequencing data and approximately 80 million unique TCR sequences were included in an early release covering 550 to 800 HLA-typed donors. Of the approximately 400 genotyped donors, about 80% fell in the genetic ancestry cluster associated with self-reported Caucasian donors. The study was designed to test whether signatures of past pathogen exposure could be identified by cataloging public T cell receptors. The study profiled the T cell repertoires of 666 subjects by immunosequencing and related them to cytomegalovirus serostatus. In addition to the first cohort of hundreds of subjects, a separate validation cohort of 100 to 150 different subjects was used. To predict cytomegalovirus infection status, the study brought together high-throughput TCR immunosequencing, statistical association of individual TCRs with disease status, and machine learning. In a later analysis, previously published TCR beta repertoires from roughly 710 donors were re-analyzed and high-resolution HLA genotyping was added so that TCR occurrence patterns could be studied. Rather than using new phenotypic data, the later analysis identified candidate immune exposures from TCR beta sequences and from how often those sequences occurred across donors. In an earlier analysis of roughly 580 of the donors, high-throughput TCR beta sequencing was used to judge whether each TCR beta V gene segment behaved as functional or pseudogenic. Donor age, sex, ethnicity and CMV serostatus were compiled together with the repertoire data. In a later genetic analysis, genome-wide SNP genotypes for about 55% of the roughly 670 donors were used, and that subset was treated as a discovery cohort. All discovery cohort repertoires had been generated using a single sequencing platform. Both class I and class II loci were covered by HLA typing, at four-digit resolution. The number of typed donors differed by locus: 629-630 for A, B, C, DRB1 and DQB1; 500 to 550 for DQA1; around 610 for DPA1; and about 470 for DPB1. Four to six DR-DQ haplotypes were handled as single units for association and clustering because linkage in the cohort was strong. On average, about 200,000 unique TCR beta nucleotide sequences were sequenced per donor among more than 350 genotyped donors of the cohort, with approximately 18% of those sequences being non-productive. General study outcomes and caveats: In an earlier analysis of under 600 of the donors, most TCR beta V segments were observed in productive rearrangements about 87% or about 30% of the time, broadly matching IMGT annotations. According to the authors, the approach could potentially be generalized to other disease states and immunological phenotypes. A later genetic analysis reported fewer N-insertions in productive TCRs among donors in an Asian-associated ancestry cluster than the roughly 720-donor mean. A cluster of highly shared sequence variants was judged likely to be a technical artifact of the sequencing pipeline. Because HLA typing was unavailable for some donors at each locus, only the typed subset was used in association tests. A further reported finding was that TCR beta sequences accurately predicted the HLA-A and HLA-B alleles for most subjects in the first cohort. Three of the identified cytomegalovirus-associated TCR beta chains were confirmed in vitro to be specific for cytomegalovirus antigens. When HLA alleles, especially DR and DQ, strongly co-occurred, attributing TCR associations to individual alleles was difficult. Most TCR sequences were observed very rarely across donors, whereas some public TCRs were present in many individuals. A total of 150 or so TCR beta chains were listed by the study as associated with cytomegalovirus. Because the 87-base-pair reads could not distinguish some IMGT-functional V segments, including TRBV6-2 and TRBV6-3, those segments were excluded. Correlated functional status among segregating V segments might reflect linkage disequilibrium, but an unknown experimental factor could not be ruled out. CMV serostatus was the only immune exposure information available for the cohort. A later analysis found that most CMV-associated TCR beta chains appeared HLA-restricted, with HLA associations seemingly driven largely by CMV exposure. An association between a missense DCLRE1C variant and V-gene and J-gene trimming of TCR beta chains was found in a later genetic analysis and replicated in an independent cohort. In both the original and validation cohorts, the classifier was reported to diagnose cytomegalovirus status with high specificity and sensitivity. The presence/absence analyses assumed that sequencing depth was roughly uniform across donors, and that assumption may not be true. In a later analysis, TCR association rates were found to vary across HLA loci, with the most associated TCRs seen for DRB1 alleles and the fewest for HLA-C alleles. At a false discovery rate of 0.05, a later analysis linked some 17,000 TCR beta sequences to specific HLA alleles. The cohort was sequenced for TCR beta chains only, and without alpha or paired-chain data the features that could be detected were limited. According to a later analysis, parvovirus B19, influenza, CMV and Epstein-Barr virus appeared linked to several top co-occurrence clusters. Compared with equally common non-associated chains, HLA-associated TCR beta chains in a later analysis were more clonally expanded and had lower generation probabilities. Because counts were too low, roughly 16 rarely observed V segments, including chromosome 9 orphons, were excluded from the earlier analysis of around 640 of the donors.

Library preparation employed the immunoSEQ multiplex PCR assay. The multiplex PCR relied on a mix of 60 forward primers for TCR Vbeta segments and 13 reverse primers for TCR Jbeta segments. Amplification of the CDR3 region of rearranged TCR beta genes was performed with a multiplex PCR assay on genomic DNA. On the Illumina HiSeq System, the amplified TCR beta libraries were sequenced as 87-base-pair reads. As for the authors' bioinformatics: A later analysis tallied roughly 76 million unique TCR beta chains across the 666 repertoires, and about 12 million of those chains were shared by two or more donors. To remove PCR and sequencing errors, raw reads were error-corrected and collapsed into unique sequences using a nearest-neighbor algorithm that merged closely related sequences. Alignment of CDR3 sequences to IMGT reference sequences was used to assign V, D and J gene segments. For a sequence to be retained, at least a six-nucleotide match to both a V gene segment and a J gene segment was required. Rearrangements were classified as productive when the CDR3 lacked stop codons and remained in frame with V and J, and all other rearrangements were classified as non-productive. CDR3 was defined according to IMGT convention as the region running from the second conserved V-encoded cysteine to the conserved J-encoded phenylalanine. The earlier analysis of 500 to 750 of the donors excluded any sequence lacking an unambiguous match to a single V gene segment. In an earlier analysis of roughly 500 of the donors, V segments were called functional above 56.7% productive rearrangements and were called segregating when the between-donor standard deviation exceeded 5%. A statistical classification framework was developed to diagnose cytomegalovirus status using the catalog of TCR beta chain sequences. A later analysis assigned V and J genes by comparing TCR nucleotide sequences with IMGT/GENE-DB human TR gene sequences. In a later analysis, CDR3 sequences and most-parsimonious VDJ recombination scenarios were assigned using the TCRdist pipeline. In a later analysis, each TCR beta chain was defined by its CDR3 amino acid sequence together with its V-gene family, and reads without a unique V-gene family were excluded. A later analysis removed 592 highly shared, low-generation-probability nucleotide sequences to deal with suspected cross-contamination and a sequencing artifact. A later analysis calculated a clonal expansion index for each public chain from normalized within-repertoire ranks of inferred template counts. In a later analysis, generation probabilities were computed using a VDJ recombination model fitted to out-of-frame rearrangements, and the results were checked against IGoR. In a later analysis, hypergeometric tests were used to score TCR-TCR, TCR-HLA and TCR-CMV co-occurrence, with a repertoire-size bias correction applied to TCR pairs. A later analysis estimated false discovery rates by permuting HLA or CMV assignments 20 times. In a later analysis, co-occurring TCRs were grouped with DBSCAN, and TCRdist sequence similarity was added when clustering was performed within HLA-allele-positive subsets. Repertoires with fewer than 30,000 or more than 120,000 public chains, plus five repertoires with anomalous nucleotide sharing, were excluded from co-occurrence clustering. Here the immuneACCESS table is served through TCRdb, limited to in-frame sequences with V and J called. Missing clones are a known gap in these copies; in checked studies unresolved V genes cover under half, and the rest lacks a known reason. The V and J calls and the clone size are those of that table, but D and trimming were determined from the DNA. This sample holds under 200,000 clones; roughly 76% were observed only once. The ten largest clones capture about 2% of the sample.

From the cysteine through the phenylalanine, the CDR3 covers 15 amino acids. Of the read, only the CDR3 DNA is kept; its 45 bases are in frame from base 1. Ends trimmed: V by 2 bases, J by 2 bases; bases unmatched to a gene: 5. The germline V gene yields SGHDT for CDR1 and YYEEEE for CDR2. The cohort consisted of 670 or so healthy bone marrow donors. Cohort members were all nominally healthy when sampled, although unrecorded immune exposures were likely present. CMV serostatus was recorded as positive for 250 to 300 and negative for about 50% of the 666 cohort members, whereas no CMV serostatus was recorded for the donor in question. Each donor provided a peripheral blood sample, and peripheral blood mononuclear cells were used for TCR beta sequencing. The Qiagen DNeasy Blood Extraction Kit was used to extract genomic DNA from the blood cell samples. This clone was counted between two and nine times. Its antigen remains unidentified. No quality values exist for individual bases; no much larger clone is one base distant.

The receptor chain draws on TRBV5-6 and TRBJ1-1, with TRBD1 matching 8 junction bases. Source material: PBMCs. This TCR was sampled from a human donor in good health. Here is the DNA: TGTGCCAGCAGCTTCGCTGGACAGGGAAACACTGAAGCTTTCTTT. It codes for CASSFAGQGNTEAFF.